The T cell receptor (beta chain) described here comes from a study of T cell responses to AZD1222 COVID-19 vaccine. Whole-study findings and limits: Spike was spanned by vaccine-associated CD4 TCRs, which were dominant at 160-218 and 743-854. Spike-specific TCR breadth rose after two AZD1222 doses, and depth rose as well. Reports indicate that nearly half of spike-specific TCRs are directed at unmutated variant regions.

Both about-4-week and about-12-week second-dose recipients were combined. Some clones are missing from TCRdb's copy, which holds only in-frame ones; the method was immunoSEQ multiplex PCR. The sample holds under 150,000 clones, roughly nine tenths seen once. There are 12 residues in the CDR3. V was pared by 10 bases and J by 5 bases, with 3 bases of the junction left unmatched. The germline V gene encodes CDR1 LNHDA and CDR2 SQIVND (reference sequence). With respect to this clone: The antigen remains undetermined.

The source of this sequence is an adult who received the AZD1222 COVID-19 vaccine. Sample: peripheral blood, taken 28 days after the second AZD1222 dose. The chain joins TRBV19 to TRBJ2-5; 11 nucleotides agree with TRBD1. As DNA, the CDR3 is TGTGCCAAGGACAGGGGGCTGGAGACCCAGTACTTC. It encodes CAKDRGLETQYF.